This paragraph reports one T cell receptor (beta chain). As yet, its antigen is unknown. This specimen comes from a study of T cell therapy after organ transplantation. Study-wide context: Expansion used a peptide pool of 30 HLA class I and II CMV epitopes. Multiple CMV specificities, restricted through one or more HLA alleles, were present in most products.

Therapy product cells were restimulated with a CMV peptide pool for around four hours, then IFN-gamma-secreting cells were captured. The CDR3 totals 13 residues. Germline V lookup: CDR1 MNHNY, CDR2 SVGAGI (reference sequence). Trimming left V 5 bases short and J 7 bases short, with 9 bases between. The repertoire was sequenced with immunoSEQ multiplex PCR; TCRdb's copy has only in-frame clones and lacks some. The sample holds about 590 clones, 65% to 70% seen once. The study's findings and limits: Pretherapy CD8 clonality inversely correlated with its fold change after therapy. Few nonresponder expansions may reflect low coverage from poor CD8+ yield.

The chain links TRBV6-6 to TRBJ1-6; the D gene is possibly TRBD1 (6 bases). This TCR was sampled from a human patient who had received a solid organ transplant and had CMV disease. The graft donor may have contributed some T cells. Sequenced sample: cultured CD8+ T cells. CDR3 nucleotides: TGTGCCAGCAGTACAGGGTACAATTCACCCCTCCACTTT. It specifies CASSTGYNSPLHF.